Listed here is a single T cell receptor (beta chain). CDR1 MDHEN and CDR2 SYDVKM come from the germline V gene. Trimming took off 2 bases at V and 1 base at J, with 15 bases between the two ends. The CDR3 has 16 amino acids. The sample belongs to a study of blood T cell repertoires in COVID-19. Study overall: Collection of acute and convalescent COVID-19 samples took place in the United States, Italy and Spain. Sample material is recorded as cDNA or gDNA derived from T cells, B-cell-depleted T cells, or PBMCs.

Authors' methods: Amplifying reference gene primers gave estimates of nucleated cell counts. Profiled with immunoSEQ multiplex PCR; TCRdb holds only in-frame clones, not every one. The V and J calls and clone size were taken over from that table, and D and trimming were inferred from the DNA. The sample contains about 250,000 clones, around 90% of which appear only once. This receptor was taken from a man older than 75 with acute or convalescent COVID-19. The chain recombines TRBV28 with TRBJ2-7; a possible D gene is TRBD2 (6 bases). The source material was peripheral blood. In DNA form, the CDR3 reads TGTGCCAGCAGTTTACCCCTATCGCGGGGATCCTACGAGCAGTACTTC. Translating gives CASSLPLSRGSYEQYF.